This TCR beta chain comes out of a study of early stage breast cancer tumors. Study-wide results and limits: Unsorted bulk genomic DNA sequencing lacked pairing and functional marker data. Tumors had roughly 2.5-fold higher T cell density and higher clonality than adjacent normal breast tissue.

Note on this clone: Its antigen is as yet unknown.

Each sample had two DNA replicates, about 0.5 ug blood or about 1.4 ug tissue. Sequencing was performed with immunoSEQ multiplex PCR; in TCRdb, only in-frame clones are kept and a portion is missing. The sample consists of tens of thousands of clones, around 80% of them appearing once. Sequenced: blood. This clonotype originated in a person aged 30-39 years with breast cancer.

The CDR3 loop is CAVGGEQPQHF. CDR3 DNA: TGTGCCGTGGGGGGGGAACAGCCCCAGCATTTT. The rearrangement joins TRBV6-5 to TRBJ1-5, with a possible D match to TRBD1 (5 bases). This CDR3 comprises 11 residues. The germline V gene has CDR1 MNHEY and CDR2 SVGAGI. The V end lost 11 bases, the J end lost 7 bases, and 12 bases lay between the germline ends.